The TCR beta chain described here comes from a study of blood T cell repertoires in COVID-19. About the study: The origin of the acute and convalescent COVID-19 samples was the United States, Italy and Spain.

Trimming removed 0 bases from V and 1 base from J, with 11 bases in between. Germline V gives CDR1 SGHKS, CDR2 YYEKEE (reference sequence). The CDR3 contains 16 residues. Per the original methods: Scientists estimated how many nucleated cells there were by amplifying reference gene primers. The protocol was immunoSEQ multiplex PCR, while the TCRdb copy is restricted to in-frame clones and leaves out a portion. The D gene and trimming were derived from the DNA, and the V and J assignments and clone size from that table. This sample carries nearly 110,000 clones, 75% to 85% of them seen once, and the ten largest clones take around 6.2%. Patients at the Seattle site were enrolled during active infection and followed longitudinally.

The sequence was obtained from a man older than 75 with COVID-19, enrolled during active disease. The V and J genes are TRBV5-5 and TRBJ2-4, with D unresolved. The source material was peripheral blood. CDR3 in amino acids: CASSLGGGSAKNIQYF. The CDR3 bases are TGTGCCAGCAGCTTGGGAGGTGGGTCTGCCAAAAACATTCAGTACTTC.